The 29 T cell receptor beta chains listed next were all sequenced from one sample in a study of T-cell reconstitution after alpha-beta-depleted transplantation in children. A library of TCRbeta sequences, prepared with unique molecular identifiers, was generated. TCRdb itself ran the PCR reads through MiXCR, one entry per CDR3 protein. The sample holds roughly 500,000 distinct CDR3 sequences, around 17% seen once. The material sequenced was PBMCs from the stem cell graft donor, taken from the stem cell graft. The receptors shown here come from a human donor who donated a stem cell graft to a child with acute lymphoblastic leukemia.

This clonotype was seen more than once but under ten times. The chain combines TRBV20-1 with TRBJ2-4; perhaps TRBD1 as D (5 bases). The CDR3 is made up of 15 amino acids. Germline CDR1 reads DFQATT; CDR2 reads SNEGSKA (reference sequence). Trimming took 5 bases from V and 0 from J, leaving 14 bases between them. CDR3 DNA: TGCAGTGCTCCGACGCAGGGAACAGCCAAAAACATTCAGTACTTC. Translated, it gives CSAPTQGTAKNIQYF.

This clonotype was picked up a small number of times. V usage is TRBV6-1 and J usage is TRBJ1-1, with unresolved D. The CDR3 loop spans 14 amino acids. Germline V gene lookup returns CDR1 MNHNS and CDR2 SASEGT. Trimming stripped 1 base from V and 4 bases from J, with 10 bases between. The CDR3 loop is CASSEGVEVTEAFF. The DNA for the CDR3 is TGTGCCAGCAGTGAAGGGGTAGAGGTCACTGAAGCTTTCTTT.

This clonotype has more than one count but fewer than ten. CDR3 sequence: CASSQSDGANVLTF. CDR3 coding DNA: TGTGCCAGCAGCCAATCGGATGGGGCCAACGTCCTGACTTTC. The gene calls are TRBV3-1 and TRBJ2-6; D is undetermined. The CDR3 is 14 amino acids. V was clipped by 2 bases and J by 3 bases, with 5 bases between them. Looked up from germline, CDR1 is LGHDT and CDR2 is YNNKEL (reference sequence).

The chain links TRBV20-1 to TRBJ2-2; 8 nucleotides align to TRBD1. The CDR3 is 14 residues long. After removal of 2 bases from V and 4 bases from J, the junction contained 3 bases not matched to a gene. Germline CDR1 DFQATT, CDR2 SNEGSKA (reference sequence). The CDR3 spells CSARRTGTTGELFF. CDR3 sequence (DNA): TGCAGTGCTAGAAGGACAGGGACCACCGGGGAGCTGTTTTTT.

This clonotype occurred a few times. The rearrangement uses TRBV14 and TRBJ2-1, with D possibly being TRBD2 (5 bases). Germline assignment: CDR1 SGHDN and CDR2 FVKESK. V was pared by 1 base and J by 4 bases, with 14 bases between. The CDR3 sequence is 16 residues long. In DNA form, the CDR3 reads TGTGCCAGCAGCCAAGGTTTTGGACTGGAATACAATGAGCAGTTCTTC. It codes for CASSQGFGLEYNEQFF.

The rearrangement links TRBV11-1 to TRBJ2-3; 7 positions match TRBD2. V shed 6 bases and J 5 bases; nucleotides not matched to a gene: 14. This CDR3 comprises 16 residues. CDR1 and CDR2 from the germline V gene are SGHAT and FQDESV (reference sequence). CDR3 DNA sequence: TGTGCCAGCAGGGGAGCGGGGTACCCGGCTGGAGATACGCAGTATTTT. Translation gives CASRGAGYPAGDTQYF.

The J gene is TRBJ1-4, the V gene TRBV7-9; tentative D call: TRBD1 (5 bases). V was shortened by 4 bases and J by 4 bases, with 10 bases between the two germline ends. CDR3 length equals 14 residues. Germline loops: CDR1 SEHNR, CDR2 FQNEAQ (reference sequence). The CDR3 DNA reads TGTGCCAGCAGCTCGGGACCGAGTAATGAAAAACTGTTTTTT. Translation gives CASSSGPSNEKLFF.

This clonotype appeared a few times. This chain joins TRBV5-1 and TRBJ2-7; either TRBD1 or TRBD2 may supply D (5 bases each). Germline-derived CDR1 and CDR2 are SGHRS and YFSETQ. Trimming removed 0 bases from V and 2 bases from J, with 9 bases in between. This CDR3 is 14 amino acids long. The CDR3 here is CASSLDGTPYEQYF. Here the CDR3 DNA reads TGCGCCAGCAGCTTGGATGGGACGCCCTACGAGCAGTACTTC. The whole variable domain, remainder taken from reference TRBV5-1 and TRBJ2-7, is KAGVTQTPRYLIKTRGQQVTLSCSPISGHRSVSWYQQTPGQGLQFLFEYFSETQRNKGNFPGRFSGRQFSNSRSEMNVSTLELGDSALYLCASSLDGTPYEQYFGPGTRLTVT.

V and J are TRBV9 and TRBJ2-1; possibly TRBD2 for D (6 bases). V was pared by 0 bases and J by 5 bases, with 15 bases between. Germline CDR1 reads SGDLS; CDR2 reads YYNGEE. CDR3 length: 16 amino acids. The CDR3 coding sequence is TGTGCCAGCAGCGTAGCTGGGCTAGCGACTAACAATGAGCAGTTCTTC. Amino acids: CASSVAGLATNNEQFF.

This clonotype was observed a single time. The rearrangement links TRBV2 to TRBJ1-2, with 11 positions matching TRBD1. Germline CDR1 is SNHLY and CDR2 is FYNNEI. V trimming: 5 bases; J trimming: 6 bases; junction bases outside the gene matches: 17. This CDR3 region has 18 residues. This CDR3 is CASSLQGFGTGGIDGYTF. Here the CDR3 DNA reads TGTGCCAGCAGTTTACAGGGGTTTGGGACAGGGGGTATTGATGGCTACACCTTC.

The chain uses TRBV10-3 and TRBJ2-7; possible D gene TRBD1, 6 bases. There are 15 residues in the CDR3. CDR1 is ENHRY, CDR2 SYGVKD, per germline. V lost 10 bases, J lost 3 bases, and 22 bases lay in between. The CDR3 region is CATQGSPRRHYEQYF. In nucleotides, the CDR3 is TGTGCCACCCAGGGGTCGCCACGTCGGCACTACGAGCAGTACTTC.

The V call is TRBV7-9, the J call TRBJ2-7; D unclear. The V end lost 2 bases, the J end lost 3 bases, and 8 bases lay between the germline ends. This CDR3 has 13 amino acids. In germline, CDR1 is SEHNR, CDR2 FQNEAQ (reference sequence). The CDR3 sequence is CASSLKADYEQYF. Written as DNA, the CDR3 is TGTGCCAGCAGCTTAAAGGCGGACTACGAGCAGTACTTC.

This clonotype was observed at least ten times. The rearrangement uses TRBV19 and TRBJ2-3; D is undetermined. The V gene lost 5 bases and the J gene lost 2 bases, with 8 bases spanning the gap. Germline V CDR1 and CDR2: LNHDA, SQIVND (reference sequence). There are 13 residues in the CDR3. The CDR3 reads CASSSRITDTQYF. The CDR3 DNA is TGTGCCAGTAGTTCGCGTATCACAGATACGCAGTATTTT.

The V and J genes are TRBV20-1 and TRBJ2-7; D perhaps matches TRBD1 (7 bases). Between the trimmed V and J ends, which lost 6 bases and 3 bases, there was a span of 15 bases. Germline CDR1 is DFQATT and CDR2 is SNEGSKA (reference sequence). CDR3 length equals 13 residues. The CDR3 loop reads CSAIQGDFYEQYF. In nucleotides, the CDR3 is TGCAGTGCCATCCAGGGGGACTTCTACGAGCAGTACTTC.

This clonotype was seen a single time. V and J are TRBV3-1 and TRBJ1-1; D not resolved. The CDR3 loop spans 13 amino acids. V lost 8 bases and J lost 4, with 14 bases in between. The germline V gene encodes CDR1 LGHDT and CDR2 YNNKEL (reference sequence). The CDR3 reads CASSGWSGTEAFF. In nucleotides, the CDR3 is TGTGCCAGCTCGGGGTGGTCGGGCACTGAAGCTTTCTTT. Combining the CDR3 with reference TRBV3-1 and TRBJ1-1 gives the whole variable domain DTAVSQTPKYLVTQMGNDKSIKCEQNLGHDTMYWYKQDSKKFLKIMFSYNNKELIINETVPNRFSPKSPDKAHLNLHINSLELGDSAVYFCASSGWSGTEAFFGQGTRLTVV.

CDR3: CASSYSRSNQPQHF. CDR3 DNA: TGTGCCAGCAGTTATAGTCGTAGCAATCAGCCCCAGCATTTT. The chain links TRBV12-3 or TRBV12-4 to TRBJ1-5; D is unresolved. The CDR3 consists of 14 residues. V was cut by 4 bases and J by 0 bases, with 7 bases left in between.

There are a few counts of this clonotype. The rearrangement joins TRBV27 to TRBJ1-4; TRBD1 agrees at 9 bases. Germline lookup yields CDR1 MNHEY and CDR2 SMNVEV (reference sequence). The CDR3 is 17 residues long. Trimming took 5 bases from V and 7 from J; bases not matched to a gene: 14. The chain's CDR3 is CASSAYSPGTGSEKLFF. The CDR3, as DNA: TGTGCCAGCAGTGCCTACTCACCCGGGACAGGGAGTGAAAAACTGTTTTTT.

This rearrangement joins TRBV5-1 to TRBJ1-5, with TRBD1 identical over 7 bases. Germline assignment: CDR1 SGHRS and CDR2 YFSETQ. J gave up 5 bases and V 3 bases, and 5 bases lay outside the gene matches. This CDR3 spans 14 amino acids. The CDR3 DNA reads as TGCGCCAGCAGCTACAACAGGGGTGATCAGCCCCAGCATTTT. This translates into CASSYNRGDQPQHF.

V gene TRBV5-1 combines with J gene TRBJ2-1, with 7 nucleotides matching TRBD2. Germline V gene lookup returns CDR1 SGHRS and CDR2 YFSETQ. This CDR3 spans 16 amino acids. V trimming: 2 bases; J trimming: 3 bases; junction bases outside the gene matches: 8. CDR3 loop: CASSFRGGSDYNEQFF. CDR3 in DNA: TGCGCCAGCAGCTTTCGAGGCGGGAGCGACTACAATGAGCAGTTCTTC.

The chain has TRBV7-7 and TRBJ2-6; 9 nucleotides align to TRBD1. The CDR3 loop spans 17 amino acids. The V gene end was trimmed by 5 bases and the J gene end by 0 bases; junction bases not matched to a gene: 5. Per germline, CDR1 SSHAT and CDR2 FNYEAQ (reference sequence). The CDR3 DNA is TGTGCCAGCAGCGTGCCGACAGGGGGCTCTGGGGCCAACGTCCTGACTTTC. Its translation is CASSVPTGGSGANVLTF.

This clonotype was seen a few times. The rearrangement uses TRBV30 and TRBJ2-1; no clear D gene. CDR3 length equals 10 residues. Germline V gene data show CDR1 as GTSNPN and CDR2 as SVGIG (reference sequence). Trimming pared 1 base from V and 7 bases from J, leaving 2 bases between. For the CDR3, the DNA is TGTGCCTGGAGTGATAATGAGCAGTTCTTC. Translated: CAWSDNEQFF. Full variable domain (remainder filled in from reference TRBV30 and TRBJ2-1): SQTIHQWPATLVQPVGSPLSLECTVEGTSNPNLYWYRQAAGRGLQLLFYSVGIGQISSEVPQNLSASRPQDRQFILSSKKLLLSDSGFYLCAWSDNEQFFGPGTRLTVL.

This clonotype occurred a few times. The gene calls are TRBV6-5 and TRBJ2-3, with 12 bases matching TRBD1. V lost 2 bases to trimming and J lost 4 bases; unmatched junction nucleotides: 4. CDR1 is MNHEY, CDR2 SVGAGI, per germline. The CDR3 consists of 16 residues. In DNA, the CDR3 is TGTGCCAGCAGTTACGCCGGGACAGGGGGCCCAGATACGCAGTATTTT. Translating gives CASSYAGTGGPDTQYF.

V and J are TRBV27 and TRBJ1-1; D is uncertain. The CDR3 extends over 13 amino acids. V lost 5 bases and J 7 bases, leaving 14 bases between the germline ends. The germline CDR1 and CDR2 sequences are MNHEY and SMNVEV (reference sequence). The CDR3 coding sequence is TGTGCCAGCAGTCTTGCGAGTAATTATGAAGCTTTCTTT. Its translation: CASSLASNYEAFF.

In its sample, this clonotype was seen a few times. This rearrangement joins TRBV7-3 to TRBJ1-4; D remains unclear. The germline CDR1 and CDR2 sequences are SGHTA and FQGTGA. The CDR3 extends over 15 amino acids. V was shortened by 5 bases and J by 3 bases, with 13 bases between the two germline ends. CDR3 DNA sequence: TGTGCCAGCAGCCGCCTCGGAGGGCCTAATGAAAAACTGTTTTTT. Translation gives CASSRLGGPNEKLFF.

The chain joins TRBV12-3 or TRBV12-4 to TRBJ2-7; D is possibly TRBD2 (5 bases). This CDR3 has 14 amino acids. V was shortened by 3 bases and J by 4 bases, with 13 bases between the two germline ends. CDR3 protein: CASSLDGVGYEQYF. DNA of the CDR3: TGTGCCAGCAGTTTGGACGGGGTAGGGTACGAGCAGTACTTC.

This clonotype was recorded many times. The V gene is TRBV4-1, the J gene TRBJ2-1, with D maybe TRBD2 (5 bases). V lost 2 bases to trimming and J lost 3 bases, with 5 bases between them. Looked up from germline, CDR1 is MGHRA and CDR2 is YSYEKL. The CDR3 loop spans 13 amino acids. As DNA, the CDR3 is TGCGCCAGCAGCCAACGGGACTACAATGAGCAGTTCTTC. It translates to CASSQRDYNEQFF.

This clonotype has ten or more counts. The CDR3 region has the DNA TGTGCCAGCAACGAGAACACCGGGGAGCTGTTTTTT. It specifies CASNENTGELFF. The chain uses TRBV9 and TRBJ2-2, with unresolved D. V shed 6 bases and J shed 1 base, with 4 bases lying between them. The CDR3 contains 12 residues. From germline, CDR1 is SGDLS and CDR2 YYNGEE.

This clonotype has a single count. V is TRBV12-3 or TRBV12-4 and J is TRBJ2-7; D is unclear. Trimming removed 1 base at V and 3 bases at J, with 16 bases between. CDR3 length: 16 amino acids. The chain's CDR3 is CASSLDPGTTHYEQYF. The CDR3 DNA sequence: TGTGCCAGCAGTTTAGACCCGGGTACTACGCACTACGAGCAGTACTTC.

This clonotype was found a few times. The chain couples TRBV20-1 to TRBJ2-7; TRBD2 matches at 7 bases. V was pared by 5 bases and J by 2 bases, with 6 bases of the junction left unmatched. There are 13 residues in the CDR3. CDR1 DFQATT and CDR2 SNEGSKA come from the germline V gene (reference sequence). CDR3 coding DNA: TGCAGTGCTCTACTAGCGAGAACCTACGAGCAGTACTTC. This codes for CSALLARTYEQYF.